This T cell receptor beta chain was identified in a study of blood T cell repertoires in COVID-19. Overall study context: Samples of COVID-19 (acute and convalescent) were obtained from the United States, Italy and Spain. T cells, B-cell-depleted T cells, or PBMCs provided the cDNA or gDNA that served as material.

The CDR3 totals 13 residues. The germline V gene has CDR1 LNHDA and CDR2 SQIVND (reference sequence). V lost 8 bases and J lost 0; bases outside the gene matches: 1. The method was immunoSEQ multiplex PCR; TCRdb's version includes in-frame clones alone and lacks a portion of them. There are approximately 180,000 clones in the sample; about 88% occur only once, and 0.95% to 1.5% lies in the top ten. Participants came from fewer than 25 US areas, aged about 18 to 89 years. Participants' own reports of clinical history determined their cohort assignment. Sequencing was done on a sample of PBMCs or T cells enriched from blood (not recorded which). V is TRBV19 and J is TRBJ1-1; 9 bases fit TRBD1. The receptor comes from a human donor with acute COVID-19. The donor label of this sample is uncertain. The CDR3 loop is CASGDRVNTEAFF. Written as DNA, the CDR3 is TGTGCCAGTGGGGACAGGGTGAACACTGAAGCTTTCTTT. Filled out from reference TRBV19 and TRBJ1-1, the complete variable domain reads DGGITQSPKYLFRKEGQNVTLSCEQNLNHDAMYWYRQDPGQGLRLIYYSQIVNDFQKGDIAEGYSVSREKKESFPLTVTSAQKNPTAFYLCASGDRVNTEAFFGQGTRLTVV.